This TCR beta chain derives from a study of identifying expanded T cells in peripheral blood. V dropped 5 bases and J dropped 1; count of bases not matched to a gene: 5. Germline CDR1 and CDR2: LNHDA and SQIVND (reference sequence). The CDR3 runs 15 residues. Sequencing used immunoSEQ multiplex PCR; TCRdb keeps in-frame clones, though not all of them. Among over 100,000 clones listed, less than 90% were seen once. The sample was blood. The chain is built from TRBV19 and TRBJ2-5; 9 bases align to TRBD1. The sequence came from a person aged 18 to 69 in good health. CDR3 bases: TGTGCCAGTAGTTCCGGGACAGGGCCCCAAGAGACCCAGTACTTC. Translated: CASSSGTGPQETQYF.